This entry concerns a single TCR beta chain. As yet, its antigen is unknown. These data are taken from a study of neoadjuvant anti-PD-1 for oral cavity cancer. The wider study: Patients without progression received a fourth nivolumab dose around day 43, then surgical resection on days 50-56.

Measured with immunoSEQ multiplex PCR; TCRdb has only the in-frame clones, and not every one. The repertoire holds around 15,000 clones, with around 71% as singletons. CDR1 is MNHEY, CDR2 SMNVEV, per germline (reference sequence). Unmatched junction bases numbered 6, after V lost 3 bases and J lost 4 bases. The length of the CDR3 is 14 residues. Study-level findings and limits: Treg/Th17 ratio rose with pretreatment blood and fell with post-treatment tumor TCRbeta clonality. Only three patients per response group were TCR-analyzed; validation needed.

This receptor was identified in a person between 35 and 79 years old with oral cavity squamous cell carcinoma. The chain uses TRBV27 and TRBJ2-7; TRBD2 aligns across 7 bases. The specimen comprised PBMCs, sampled before nivolumab (anti-PD-1) treatment. CDR3 in amino acids: CASSFDGRNYEQYF. For the CDR3, the DNA is TGTGCCAGCAGTTTTGACGGGAGGAATTACGAGCAGTACTTC.